A single sample gave rise to the 25 T cell receptor beta chains below, sequenced in a study of cytomegalovirus exposure and HLA in healthy donors. TCRdb's table, derived via immunoSEQ multiplex PCR, lists solely in-frame clones and lacks some. The data show approximately 130,000 clones, 70% to 90% seen once. The sequenced material came from PBMCs. These receptors all stem from a woman aged 18-30 years in good health and CMV-seronegative.

The chain is built from TRBV28 and TRBJ2-5, with D perhaps TRBD1 (6 bases). The CDR3 runs 16 residues. CDR1 MDHEN and CDR2 SYDVKM come from the germline V gene. Trimming removed 5 bases at V and 2 bases at J, with 18 bases between. The CDR3 DNA sequence: TGTGCCAGCAGTCCGGGACACAGAAGTTTACAAGAGACCCAGTACTTC. It yields the protein CASSPGHRSLQETQYF.

This clone has a handful of counts. This sequence joins TRBV4-2 and TRBJ1-5, with a tentative D call TRBD1 (6 bases). This CDR3 spans 13 amino acids. The germline V gene has CDR1 LGHNA and CDR2 YNFKEQ. Trimming removed 0 bases at V and 7 bases at J, with 7 bases between. The CDR3: CASSQEGGQPQHF. The CDR3 DNA follows: TGTGCCAGCAGCCAAGAAGGGGGACAGCCCCAGCATTTT.

Written as DNA, the CDR3 is TGCGCCAGCAGCCCTAGCCCCTCGAACACAGATACGCAGTATTTT. Translating it yields CASSPSPSNTDTQYF. V usage is TRBV5-1 and J usage is TRBJ2-3, with a tentative D call TRBD2 (5 bases). Germline V CDR1 and CDR2: SGHRS, YFSETQ. CDR3 length equals 15 residues. V lost 4 bases and J 2 bases, leaving 14 bases between the germline ends.

This chain uses TRBV29-1 with TRBJ1-5; D remains unclear. This CDR3 has 13 residues. V was shortened by 8 bases and J by 6 bases, with 17 bases between the two germline ends. Germline loops: CDR1 SQVTM, CDR2 ANQGSEA. CDR3 sequence reads: CSTSLGEAQPQHF. CDR3 in DNA: TGCAGCACATCTCTGGGAGAGGCTCAGCCCCAGCATTTT.

V and J are TRBV27 and TRBJ2-5; 10 nucleotides line up with TRBD1. J gave up 2 bases and V 2 bases, and 5 bases lay outside the gene matches. CDR1 is MNHEY and CDR2 is SMNVEV in the germline V gene (reference sequence). The CDR3 contains 16 residues. The CDR3 sequence is CASSLRRTGGQETQYF. CDR3 coding DNA: TGTGCCAGCAGTTTACGGAGGACAGGGGGGCAAGAGACCCAGTACTTC.

The rearrangement joins TRBV6-1 to TRBJ2-1; 7 bases match TRBD1. With 6 bases clipped from V and 6 bases from J, the junction kept 8 bases outside the gene matches. The CDR3 spans 14 residues. Germline values: CDR1 MNHNS, CDR2 SASEGT. The CDR3 DNA follows: TGTGCCAGCAGCCGAGGGACAGAACCCAATGAGCAGTTCTTC. Amino acids: CASSRGTEPNEQFF.

The gene calls are TRBV6-1 and TRBJ1-2, with TRBD1 matching over 9 bases. The V and J ends lost 5 bases and 8 bases, in that order; junction bases with no gene match: 9. The CDR3 loop spans 14 amino acids. CDR1 and CDR2 from the germline V gene are MNHNS and SASEGT. The CDR3 sequence is CASSSGTGGGGYTF. In nucleotides, the CDR3 is TGTGCCAGCAGTAGCGGAACAGGGGGCGGGGGCTACACCTTC.

This chain joins TRBV14 and TRBJ1-4, with 8 positions matching TRBD1. CDR3 size: 16 residues. V shed 1 base, J shed 8 bases, and the junction held 9 bases outside the gene matches. Germline-derived CDR1 and CDR2 are SGHDN and FVKESK. Here the CDR3 reads CASSQVGAGGREKLFF. The CDR3 region has the DNA TGTGCCAGCAGCCAAGTCGGGGCAGGGGGCCGGGAAAAACTGTTTTTT.

This clone was seen just once. The chain carries TRBV14 and TRBJ1-2; TRBD1 matches at 7 bases. This CDR3 is built from 17 residues. Germline CDR1 is SGHDN and CDR2 is FVKESK. The ends lost 0 bases at V and 5 bases at J; junction bases unmatched: 12. CDR3 region: CASSQDAWTGIFYGYTF. In nucleotides, the CDR3 is TGTGCCAGCAGCCAAGATGCATGGACAGGAATTTTTTATGGCTACACCTTC.

The chain links TRBV28 to TRBJ1-2, with 10 bases fitting TRBD1. V shed 5 bases and J 7 bases; nucleotides not matched to a gene: 7. This CDR3 is built from 14 residues. CDR1 is MDHEN, CDR2 SYDVKM, per germline. CDR3 loop: CASSVGDRGSGYTF. Here the CDR3 DNA reads TGTGCCAGCAGTGTAGGGGACAGGGGCTCTGGCTACACCTTC.

J is TRBJ2-7 and V is TRBV18; the D gene is possibly TRBD1 (6 bases). There are 16 residues in the CDR3. V lost 5 bases to trimming and J lost 3 bases, with 20 bases between them. Germline lookup yields CDR1 KGHSH and CDR2 LQKENI. The CDR3 DNA reads as TGTGCCAGCTCAGCGACACAGGGCAGATCCGGCTACGAGCAGTACTTC. Its translation is CASSATQGRSGYEQYF.

This sequence joins TRBV27 and TRBJ1-4; D possibly corresponds to TRBD1 (6 bases). V was trimmed by 5 bases and J by 1 base, leaving 14 bases between them. There are 16 residues in the CDR3. The germline gives CDR1 MNHEY, CDR2 SMNVEV (reference sequence). The CDR3 DNA reads as TGTGCCAGCAGTCAGACCCTAGGGGGAACTAATGAAAAACTGTTTTTT. Translating gives CASSQTLGGTNEKLFF. Looking up the rest from reference TRBV27 and TRBJ1-4 gives the full variable domain: EAQVTQNPRYLITVTGKKLTVTCSQNMNHEYMSWYRQDPGLGLRQIYYSMNVEVTDKGDVPEGYKVSRKEKRNFPLILESPSPNQTSLYFCASSQTLGGTNEKLFFGSGTQLSVL.

This chain uses TRBV5-6 with TRBJ2-2, with D tentatively TRBD2 (5 bases). The CDR3 sequence is 13 residues long. V was pared by 4 bases and J by 6 bases, with 10 bases between. Germline CDR1 is SGHDT and CDR2 is YYEEEE. The CDR3 reads CASSRGWSGELFF. DNA of the CDR3: TGTGCCAGCAGCCGGGGATGGTCCGGGGAGCTGTTTTTT.

The chain employs TRBV25-1 and TRBJ2-7; the D gene is possibly TRBD1 (6 bases). Germline CDR1 and CDR2: MGHDK and SYGVNS. The CDR3 sequence is 14 residues long. Trimming removed 1 base at V and 3 bases at J, with 10 bases between. The CDR3 spells CASSESVRGYEQYF. Here the CDR3 DNA reads TGTGCCAGCAGTGAATCGGTCAGGGGCTACGAGCAGTACTTC.

V gene TRBV9 combines with J gene TRBJ1-5, with 10 bases fitting TRBD1. The trim removed 3 bases at V and 6 bases at J, leaving 6 bases unmatched. The CDR3 extends over 15 amino acids. Germline lookup yields CDR1 SGDLS and CDR2 YYNGEE. The CDR3: CASSAGQGNSQPQHF. CDR3 bases: TGTGCCAGCAGCGCGGGACAGGGGAATAGTCAGCCCCAGCATTTT.

This clone occurred once. The V gene is TRBV5-1, the J gene TRBJ2-3; D unclear. Trimming pared 1 base from V and 1 base from J, leaving 10 bases between. CDR1 and CDR2 from the germline V gene are SGHRS and YFSETQ. The CDR3 is 15 residues long. DNA of the CDR3: TGCGCCAGCAGCTTGCGGAGCCGAGGCACAGATACGCAGTATTTT. As protein: CASSLRSRGTDTQYF.

The rearrangement joins TRBV27 to TRBJ1-2; 10 positions agree with TRBD1. Germline V lookup: CDR1 MNHEY, CDR2 SMNVEV (reference sequence). The junction had 3 bases not matched to a gene; V was cut back by 4 bases and J by 1 base. The CDR3 sequence is 15 residues long. DNA for the CDR3: TGTGCCAGCAGTTCCGGACAGGGGGTTAACTATGGCTACACCTTC. This encodes CASSSGQGVNYGYTF.

The chain is built from TRBV5-1 and TRBJ2-5; perhaps TRBD1 as D (6 bases). There are 16 residues in the CDR3. Trimming took 4 bases from V and 2 from J, leaving 18 bases between them. CDR1 and CDR2 (germline): SGHRS, YFSETQ. CDR3 DNA sequence: TGCGCCAGCAGCACCGGACAGCCCGGACCGCAAGAGACCCAGTACTTC. It encodes CASSTGQPGPQETQYF.

The chain employs TRBV2 and TRBJ1-5; D gene ambiguous. The germline V and J ends were trimmed by 3 bases and 7 bases, with 7 bases remaining between them. There are 12 residues in the CDR3. CDR1 and CDR2 (germline): SNHLY, FYNNEI. CDR3 DNA: TGTGCCAGCAGTGAGCGAGCCCAGCCCCAGCATTTT. It specifies CASSERAQPQHF.

The rearrangement joins TRBV6-5 to TRBJ1-1; D gene uncertain. Trimming took 7 bases from V and 4 from J, leaving 16 bases between them. The CDR3 sequence is 14 residues long. Germline V lookup: CDR1 MNHEY, CDR2 SVGAGI. The CDR3 bases are TGTGCCAGCATGTCTACCTCGGGGAGCACTGAAGCTTTCTTT. Protein: CASMSTSGSTEAFF.

A word on this clone: This CDR3 is also generated by other DNA sequences in the sample. This chain connects TRBV11-2 to TRBJ1-1; D is uncertain. This CDR3 spans 13 amino acids. The V gene lost 3 bases and the J gene lost 1 base, with 6 bases spanning the gap. CDR1 is SGHAT, CDR2 FQNNGV, per germline. CDR3 amino acids: CASSFPGNTEAFF. CDR3 nucleotide sequence: TGTGCCAGCAGCTTCCCGGGGAACACTGAAGCTTTCTTT.

As for this clone: A junction boundary mismatches the germline segment, possibly from a read error. V usage is TRBV2 and J usage is TRBJ1-2, with D tentatively TRBD1 (5 bases). This CDR3 contains 14 residues. Germline V CDR1 and CDR2: SNHLY, FYNNEI. The CDR3 DNA reads as TGTGCCAGCAGGGAAGGGGAGGCCCGGAATGGCTACACCTTC. This translates into CASREGEARNGYTF.

The chain couples TRBV7-3 to TRBJ2-1, with 12 bases lining up with TRBD2. The germline V gene encodes CDR1 SGHTA and CDR2 FQGTGA. Trimming cost V 5 bases and J 7 bases; bases outside gene matches: 6. The CDR3 has 15 amino acids. As DNA, the CDR3 is TGTGCCAGCAGCCACACTAGCGGGAGGAAAAATGAGCAGTTCTTC. Its protein is CASSHTSGRKNEQFF.

The rearrangement links TRBV11-2 to TRBJ1-1, with D perhaps TRBD1 (5 bases). Germline V lookup: CDR1 SGHAT, CDR2 FQNNGV. With 4 bases removed from V and 0 bases from J, the gap between germline ends came to 12 bases. The CDR3 spans 15 residues. CDR3 DNA: TGTGCCAGCAGCTCAGCGGGACGGATGAACACTGAAGCTTTCTTT. Translating gives CASSSAGRMNTEAFF.

V usage is TRBV6-5 and J usage is TRBJ2-5; D may be TRBD2 (6 bases). The length of the CDR3 is 14 residues. Germline lookup yields CDR1 MNHEY and CDR2 SVGAGI. V was trimmed by 2 bases and J by 6 bases, leaving 13 bases between them. The CDR3 spells CASSYEAGGKTQYF. The CDR3 region has the DNA TGTGCCAGCAGTTACGAAGCGGGCGGGAAGACCCAGTACTTC.